One and the same sample provided the 14 T cell receptor beta chains below, sequenced in a study of regulatory T cells in long-lasting Graves disease. Time point described: newly diagnosed GD, antithyroid drugs for less than 3 months. Following extraction of RNA from PBMCs, that RNA was used to make the TCR library. Investigators prepared the TCR beta libraries by applying iRepertoire HTBI primers and Arm-PCR of CDR3 regions. Each CDR3 protein is one row after TCRdb ran MiXCR on the multiplex PCR reads. The table has some 200,000 distinct CDR3 sequences, around 19% seen once. In addition, the sample was reused for a study of T cells in Graves' hyperthyroidism and ophthalmopathy.

The sample here was peripheral blood mononuclear cells (PBMCs), taken at new diagnosis, from a patient treated with antithyroid drugs. The receptors were gathered from a woman in her 30s with Graves disease.

A word on this clonotype: This likely comes from a read error, as the CDR3 has no conserved phenylalanine or tryptophan at its end. The DNA for the CDR3 is TGTGCCAGCAGCTTCCTCGGGCGAAGCTGTGAGCAGTTCTAC. Protein sequence: CASSFLGRSCEQFY. This chain joins TRBV11-2 and TRBJ2-1; D not certain. Between the trimmed V and J ends, which lost 3 bases and 9 bases, there was a span of 15 bases. CDR1 SGHAT and CDR2 FQNNGV come from the germline V gene. The CDR3 is made up of 14 amino acids.

To note about this clonotype: A much larger clonotype is one base distant, so this may be a read error. CDR3 bases: TGTGCCTGGGGTAGGAACTACGAGCGGTACTTC. Translation gives CAWGRNYERYF. This chain uses TRBV30 with TRBJ2-7; D gene uncertain. CDR3 length: 11 amino acids. Germline V gives CDR1 GTSNPN, CDR2 SVGIG (reference sequence).

This clonotype was seen at least ten times. The chain is built from TRBV27 and TRBJ1-1; D ambiguous. Germline V gene lookup returns CDR1 MNHEY and CDR2 SMNVEV (reference sequence). Trimming stripped 1 base from V and 4 bases from J, with 7 bases between. The CDR3 spans 13 residues. The CDR3 spells CASSLFTGTEAFF. In DNA, the CDR3 is TGTGCCAGCAGTTTATTTACGGGCACTGAAGCTTTCTTT.

This clonotype has ten or more counts. The chain carries TRBV7-3 and TRBJ1-6, with TRBD1 identical over 9 bases. The germline gives CDR1 SGHTA, CDR2 FQGTGA. Losses at the gene ends were 6 bases for V and 1 base for J; bases not matched to a gene: 7. This CDR3 contains 17 residues. The CDR3 nucleotides are TGTGCCAGCAGTCCTGGGACAGGGAATTCCTATAATTCACCCCTCCACTTT. Its translation is CASSPGTGNSYNSPLHF. The full variable domain, in which reference TRBV7-3 and TRBJ1-6 provide the parts outside the CDR3, is GAGVSQTPSNKVTEKGKYVELRCDPISGHTALYWYRQSLGQGPEFLIYFQGTGAADDSGLPNDRFFAVRPEGSVSTLKIQRTERGDSAVYLCASSPGTGNSYNSPLHFGNGTRLTVT.

Ten or more counts support this clonotype. This chain joins TRBV2 and TRBJ2-7; weak D call: TRBD1 (6 bases). V was clipped by 4 bases and J by 4 bases, with 14 bases between them. Looked up from germline, CDR1 is SNHLY and CDR2 is FYNNEI. This CDR3 is 14 amino acids long. The CDR3 region is CASSAGQQRYEQYF. The CDR3 nucleotides read TGTGCCAGCAGTGCGGGACAACAGCGTTACGAGCAGTACTTC.

Many counts were recorded for this clonotype. V gene TRBV12-3 or TRBV12-4 combines with J gene TRBJ2-7; D may correspond to TRBD1 or TRBD2 (5 bases each). Trimming took 6 bases from V and 0 from J, leaving 15 bases between them. The CDR3 is 15 residues long. This chain's CDR3 is CASSSWDGLSYEQYF. The CDR3 nucleotides are TGTGCCAGCAGCTCATGGGACGGCCTCTCCTACGAGCAGTACTTC.

At least ten counts were recorded for this clonotype. The chain is built from TRBV11-1 and TRBJ1-2; 7 bases line up with TRBD1. The CDR3 consists of 15 residues. Germline trimming cut 1 base from V and 4 bases from J; bases unmatched to any gene: 6. Germline CDR1 SGHAT, CDR2 FQDESV (reference sequence). For the CDR3, the DNA is TGTGCCAGCAGCTTAGGACAGGGTGAACGCTATGGCTACACCTTC. Translating gives CASSLGQGERYGYTF.

There are many counts of this clonotype. The CDR3, as DNA: TGCGCCAGCAGTGAGGTGGGGATCATGAACACTGAAGCTTTCTTT. Its protein is CASSEVGIMNTEAFF. The chain employs TRBV10-2 and TRBJ1-1; no reliable D call. Trimming pared 2 bases from V and 0 bases from J, leaving 10 bases between. The CDR3 is 15 amino acids. Germline loops: CDR1 WSHSY, CDR2 SAAADI.

The V gene is TRBV20-1, the J gene TRBJ1-1, with a tentative D call TRBD1 (6 bases). Per germline, CDR1 DFQATT and CDR2 SNEGSKA (reference sequence). The germline V and J ends were trimmed by 5 bases and 1 base, with 14 bases remaining between them. The CDR3 contains 14 residues. The CDR3 region has the DNA TGCAGTGCTGCAAAGGGGACACCGAACACTGAAGCTTTCTTT. This codes for CSAAKGTPNTEAFF.

This chain joins TRBV6-2 or TRBV6-3 and TRBJ1-5; D not certain. Germline assignment: CDR1 MNHEY and CDR2 SVGEGT. The V gene lost 6 bases and the J gene lost 0 bases, with 12 bases spanning the gap. There are 15 residues in the CDR3. The DNA of the CDR3 is TGTGCCAGCAGGGTATACGGTGTTAGCAATCAGCCCCAGCATTTT. This sequence encodes CASRVYGVSNQPQHF.

J is TRBJ2-1 and V is TRBV20-1, with 12 nucleotides matching TRBD2. V dropped 6 bases and J dropped 6; count of bases not matched to a gene: 12. CDR3 length equals 16 residues. CDR1 DFQATT and CDR2 SNEGSKA come from the germline V gene (reference sequence). The CDR3 sequence is CSADRSSGGGGNEQFF. The CDR3 DNA sequence: TGCAGTGCCGATCGTTCTAGCGGGGGGGGGGGCAATGAGCAGTTCTTC.

In its sample, this clonotype was seen many times. DNA of the CDR3: TGTGCCAGCAAGGGGGCAGAAAACACCGGGGAGCTGTTTTTT. It yields the protein CASKGAENTGELFF. The chain joins TRBV6-1 to TRBJ2-2; the match to TRBD1 covers 7 bases. The CDR3 runs 14 residues. The V and J ends lost 7 bases and 2 bases, in that order; junction bases with no gene match: 4. From germline, CDR1 is MNHNS and CDR2 SASEGT.

This clonotype has just a few counts. The genes are TRBV4-1 and TRBJ1-1; possible D gene TRBD1, 5 bases. Looked up from germline, CDR1 is MGHRA and CDR2 is YSYEKL. CDR3 size: 15 residues. Trimming took 1 base from V and 4 from J, leaving 13 bases between them. The CDR3 DNA sequence: TGCGCCAGCAGCCAAGTTGGCCAGGGACCCACTGAAGCTTTCTTT. Encoded protein: CASSQVGQGPTEAFF.

The V call is TRBV19, the J call TRBJ1-6; D is unresolved. Trimming removed 6 bases at V and 10 bases at J, with 13 bases between. The CDR3 has 13 amino acids. Per the germline V gene, CDR1 is LNHDA and CDR2 is SQIVND (reference sequence). CDR3 nucleotides: TGTGCCAGTAGCAGCGAGAACGGCTCACCCCTCCACTTT. Translation gives CASSSENGSPLHF.